Listed below are T cell receptor beta chains from one sample, sequenced in a study of sequential checkpoint blockade in melanoma. The assay was immunoSEQ multiplex PCR, and TCRdb's table has in-frame clones only and misses some. The sample carries about 7,800 clones, about 60% recorded once. The sequenced sample was CD8+ T cells sorted from blood (inferred from file names), obtained from a patient given nivolumab and ipilimumab in sequence. These receptors all come from a human donor with melanoma. Each CDR3 is given with its conserved first and last residue. A D gene is named only where the DNA matches it firmly. Expanded clones are given a class, and other clones once, few, many or no size at all.

clone_size j_call d_call v_call cdr3_aa cdr3_nt
few TRBJ1-3 TRBD1 TRBV11-2 CASSSHKQGANTIYF TGTGCCAGCAGTTCTCACAAGCAGGGGGCGAACACCATATATTTT
. TRBJ1-2 . TRBV4-1 CASSQDPGPGGYTF TGCGCCAGCAGCCAAGATCCGGGTCCGGGTGGCTACACCTTC
. TRBJ1-2 . TRBV23-1 CASTDCRTEEGYTF TGCGCCAGCACCGACTGCCGGACGGAGGAGGGCTACACCTTC
. TRBJ1-2 . TRBV4-3 CASSQDRGGYGYTF TGCGCCAGCAGCCAAGATAGGGGCGGCTATGGCTACACCTTC
. TRBJ1-2 TRBD1 TRBV7-9 CASRIGQGEGYTF TGTGCCAGCAGAATCGGACAGGGGGAAGGCTACACCTTC
. TRBJ1-2 . TRBV5-5 CASSSTPTYGYTF TGTGCCAGCAGTTCTACCCCAACGTATGGCTACACCTTC
. TRBJ1-4 TRBD1 TRBV7-9 CASSLGQGATTNEKLFF TGTGCCAGCAGCTTAGGACAGGGGGCTACAACTAATGAAAAACTGTTTTTT
. TRBJ1-5 TRBD1 TRBV7-8 CASSWTGADQPQHF TGTGCCAGCAGCTGGACAGGGGCGGATCAGCCCCAGCATTTT
. TRBJ1-5 . TRBV27 CASSDQGSNQPQHF TGTGCCAGCAGTGATCAGGGTAGCAATCAGCCCCAGCATTTT
. TRBJ2-7 TRBD2 TRBV4-3 CASSLAGGSLYEQYF TGCGCCAGCAGCCTAGCGGGAGGGTCGCTGTACGAGCAGTACTTC
. TRBJ1-1 . TRBV7-8 CASSLVPRGNTEAFF TGTGCCAGCAGCTTAGTCCCCAGGGGGAACACTGAAGCTTTCTTT
few TRBJ1-1 TRBD1 TRBV7-9 CASSPITGGSAFF TGTGCCAGCAGCCCTATTACAGGGGGCTCAGCTTTCTTT
medium-sized TRBJ1-3 . TRBV6-5 CASSYSSGNTIYF TGTGCCAGCAGTTACTCGAGTGGAAACACCATATATTTT
. TRBJ2-7 . TRBV5-1 CASSLGGWSGEQYF TGCGCCAGCAGCTTGGGGGGATGGTCGGGAGAGCAGTACTTC
. TRBJ2-7 TRBD1 TRBV5-1 CASSFDTRGRTYEQYF TGCGCCAGCAGCTTCGACACGAGGGGGCGGACCTACGAGCAGTACTTC
. TRBJ2-7 . TRBV7-8 CASSFETRLHEQYF TGTGCCAGCAGCTTTGAAACTAGACTCCACGAGCAGTACTTC
. TRBJ1-1 TRBD1 TRBV10-3 CAIGRGSGTEAFF TGTGCCATCGGCAGGGGGAGCGGAACTGAAGCTTTCTTT
. TRBJ1-1 . TRBV19 CASSIWGSPGIKAFF TGTGCCAGTAGTATCTGGGGCAGCCCCGGCATAAAAGCTTTCTTT